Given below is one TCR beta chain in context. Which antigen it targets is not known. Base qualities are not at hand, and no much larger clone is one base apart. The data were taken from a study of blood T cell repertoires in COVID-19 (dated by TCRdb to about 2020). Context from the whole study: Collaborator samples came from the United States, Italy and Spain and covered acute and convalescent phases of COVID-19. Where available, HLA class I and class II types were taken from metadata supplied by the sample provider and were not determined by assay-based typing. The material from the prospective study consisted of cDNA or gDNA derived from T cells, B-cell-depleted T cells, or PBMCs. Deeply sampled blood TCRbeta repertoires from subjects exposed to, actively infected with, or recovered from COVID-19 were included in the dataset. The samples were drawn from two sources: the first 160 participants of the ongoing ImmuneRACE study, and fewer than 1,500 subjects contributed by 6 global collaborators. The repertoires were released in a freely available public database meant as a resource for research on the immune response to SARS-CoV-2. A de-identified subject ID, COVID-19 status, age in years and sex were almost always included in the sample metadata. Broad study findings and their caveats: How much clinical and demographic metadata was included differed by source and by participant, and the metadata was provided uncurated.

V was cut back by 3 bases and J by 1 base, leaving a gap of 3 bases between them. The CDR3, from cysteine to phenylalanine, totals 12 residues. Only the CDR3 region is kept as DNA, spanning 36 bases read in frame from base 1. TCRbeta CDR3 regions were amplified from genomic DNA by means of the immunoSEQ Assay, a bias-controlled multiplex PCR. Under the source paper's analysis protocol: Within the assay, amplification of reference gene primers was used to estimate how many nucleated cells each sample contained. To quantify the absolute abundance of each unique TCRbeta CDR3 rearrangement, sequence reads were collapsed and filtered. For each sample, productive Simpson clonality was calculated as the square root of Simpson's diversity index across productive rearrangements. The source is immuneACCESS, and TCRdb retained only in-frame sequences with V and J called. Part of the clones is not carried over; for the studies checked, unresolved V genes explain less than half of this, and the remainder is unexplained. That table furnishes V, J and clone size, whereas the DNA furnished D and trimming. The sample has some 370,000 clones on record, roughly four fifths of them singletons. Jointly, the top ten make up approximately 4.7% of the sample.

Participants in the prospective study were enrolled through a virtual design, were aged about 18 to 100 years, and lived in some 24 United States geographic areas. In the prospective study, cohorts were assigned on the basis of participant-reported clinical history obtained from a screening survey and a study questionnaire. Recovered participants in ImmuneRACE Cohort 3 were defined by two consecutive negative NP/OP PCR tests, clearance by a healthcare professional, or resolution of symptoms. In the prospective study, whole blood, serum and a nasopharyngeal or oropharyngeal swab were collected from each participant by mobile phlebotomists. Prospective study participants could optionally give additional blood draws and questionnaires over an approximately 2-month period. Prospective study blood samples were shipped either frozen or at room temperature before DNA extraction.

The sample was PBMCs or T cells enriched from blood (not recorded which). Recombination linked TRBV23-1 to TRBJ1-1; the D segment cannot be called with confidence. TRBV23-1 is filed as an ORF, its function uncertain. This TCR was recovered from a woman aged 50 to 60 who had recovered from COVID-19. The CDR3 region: CASSQRNTEAFF. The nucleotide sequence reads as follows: TGCGCCAGCAGTCAGAGGAACACTGAAGCTTTCTTT.